This TCR beta chain is drawn from a study of human T cells and chemical hapten exposure. Whole-study context: Patch testing was performed with 0.01% DPC on the upper back, with reading at 6 days.

Time point given: patch test 1, 2 weeks after DPC sensitization. Treatment meaning: therapeutic diphenylcyclopropenone sensitization with weekly scalp DPC. The study drew its donors from alopecia patients who were 18 to 70 years old and suitable for DPC. This clonotype was counted ten times or more. Its specificity is not known. Notes on the study in general: Versus controls, expanded TCRs had significantly more large CDR3 similarity clusters. The number of TCRs over 1 in 1000 frequency stayed unchanged after DPC.

One entry per CDR3 protein results from TCRdb running MiXCR on the RACE reads. Of 95,000 to 100,000 distinct CDR3 sequences listed, roughly 12% were seen once; the top ten hold over 2%. The CDR3 totals 15 residues. Trimming shortened V by 0 bases and J by 7 bases, and 16 bases separated the two germline ends. Germline loops: CDR1 LNHDA, CDR2 SQIVND (reference sequence). Sequenced material: whole blood, taken in connection with sensitization to the hapten diphenylcyclopropenone (DPC). The receptor was isolated from a woman aged 40 to 50 with alopecia areata. Some clones in this sample may be carry-over from other donors' samples. This chain uses TRBV19 with TRBJ2-7; D remains unclear. This CDR3 reads CASSIDLYDFSEQYF. DNA for the CDR3: TGTGCCAGTAGTATAGATCTATACGACTTTTCAGAGCAGTACTTC.